Included here is one T cell receptor beta chain sequence, with context. Its antigen remains unknown. These data are taken from a study of CD8 T cells in ankylosing spondylitis. Findings and caveats of the study: Ankylosing spondylitis blood seemed to carry a telltale TCR beta motif made of roughly eight highly homologous variants. Reportedly, significant enrichment of disease-linked clones occurred in matched ankylosing spondylitis synovial fluid.

This CDR3 region has 15 residues. TCRdb itself ran the 5' RACE reads through MiXCR, one entry per CDR3 protein. Here the sample spans about 260,000 distinct CDR3 sequences, over 15% being singletons. V is TRBV12-2 and J is TRBJ2-3; the listed D gene, TRBD2, was not tested against the DNA. TRBV12-2 is designated a pseudogene. The specimen was blood, either unsorted or a sorted T cell fraction (not recorded which). This TCR derives from a male donor with ankylosing spondylitis or in good health (not recorded which). CDR3 sequence (DNA): TGTGCAAGTCGCTTAGATAGCGGGAGGGGAGATACGCAGTATTTT. Translating gives CASRLDSGRGDTQYF.